This T cell receptor beta chain stems from a study of Ad26.COV2.S vaccination and SARS-CoV-2 variants. As regards this clone: What it binds is unknown.

This sample's treatment: roughly 20 received Ad26.COV2.S at low or high dose, single or two shots; 5 received placebo; per-sample allocation not given. After the first vaccine or placebo injection, samples were drawn on day 63. Data came from immunoSEQ multiplex PCR; TCRdb stores just in-frame clones and leaves some out. The sample carries hundreds of thousands of clones, 80% to 90% recorded once. Study observations and caveats: Responses of spike-specific T cells (both CD8+ and CD4+) reportedly showed substantial breadth after vaccination.

The input for sequencing was peripheral blood, taken in a trial of Ad26.COV2.S vaccine versus placebo. This TCR derives from a person aged 18-65 years who received the Ad26.COV2.S COVID-19 vaccine or a placebo.

The CDR3 nucleotides read TGTGCCAGCAGCTTAACTAGCGGGGGGCCTCAGTACTTC. It specifies CASSLTSGGPQYF. The V call is TRBV7-3, the J call TRBJ2-7, with 10 bases that match TRBD2. The J segment lost 10 bases and the V segment lost 0 bases, leaving 3 bases of the junction unmatched. Per the germline V gene, CDR1 is SGHTA and CDR2 is FQGTGA. This CDR3 has 13 residues.